This TCR beta chain is from a study of Graves' ophthalmopathy and Graves' hyperthyroidism. Looking at the study overall: Peripheral blood was obtained at first diagnosis, ahead of any treatment.

As regards this clonotype: Antigen: not known.

The TCR beta CDR3 regions underwent amplification from RNA transcripts. Second-round multiplex PCR came after a first-round RT-PCR that employed HTBI primers. TCRdb called the multiplex PCR reads again in MiXCR, with one record for every CDR3 protein. The repertoire holds approximately 210,000 distinct CDR3 sequences, under 25% seen once, with around 45% in the top ten. The CDR3 is made up of 15 amino acids. Trimming removed 3 bases from V and 4 bases from J; junction bases left unmatched: 11. Germline-derived CDR1 and CDR2 are GTSNPN and SVGIG (reference sequence). The study, taken as a whole, reports: Blood also held most thyroid clonotypes expanded above 0.001 frequency. Stable hyperthyroidism and ophthalmopathy were told apart by a 13-signature model, which achieved about 88% sensitivity and just over 80% specificity.

The sample was peripheral blood. The source is a woman aged 50 to 60 with Graves' ophthalmopathy. The chain carries TRBV30 and TRBJ1-2; 7 bases align to TRBD1. The CDR3: CAWRIQGGTSYGYTF. The CDR3 nucleotides are TGTGCCTGGAGGATTCAGGGGGGGACAAGCTATGGCTACACCTTC.